The 26 T cell receptor beta chains listed next were all sequenced from one sample in a study of CD4 and CD8 cells across lung adenocarcinoma regions. TCRdb passed the PCR reads through MiXCR, listing each CDR3 protein once. Among about 5,000 distinct CDR3 sequences, less than 80% were seen once, and the ten largest hold roughly 20%. Sequencing was carried out using CD4+ T cells from the center of a lung tumor. The receptors were gathered from a female donor with lung adenocarcinoma. The CD4 and CD8 labels of this study may be unreliable.

The chain has TRBV12-3 or TRBV12-4 and TRBJ1-1; 7 bases line up with TRBD1. The length of the CDR3 is 13 residues. After removal of 7 bases from V and 3 bases from J, the junction contained 5 bases not matched to a gene. This CDR3 reads CASNVDRDTEAFF. CDR3 DNA: TGTGCCAGCAACGTAGACAGGGACACTGAAGCTTTCTTT.

In its sample, this clonotype was seen a few times. V is TRBV6-1 and J is TRBJ2-3; TRBD1 might be the D (5 bases). Trimming shortened V by 3 bases and J by 10 bases, and 14 bases separated the two germline ends. The CDR3 contains 13 residues. Germline lookup yields CDR1 MNHNS and CDR2 SASEGT. The CDR3 sequence is CASSDRGAVAQYF. In DNA form, the CDR3 reads TGTGCCAGCAGTGATAGGGGCGCGGTTGCGCAGTATTTT.

In DNA, the CDR3 is TGTGCCACCTCTTTGGGCGCAACGGCGGGTCGGGGCTACGAGCAGTACTTC. Encoded protein: CATSLGATAGRGYEQYF. The chain combines TRBV3-1 with TRBJ2-7, with a possible D match to TRBD2 (5 bases). V lost 10 bases and J lost 3, with 28 bases in between. Germline CDR1 LGHDT, CDR2 YNNKEL (reference sequence). This CDR3 comprises 17 residues.

This chain joins TRBV7-2 and TRBJ2-1; TRBD2 might be the D (5 bases). V lost 1 base, J lost 7 bases, and 8 bases lay in between. From germline, CDR1 is SGHTA and CDR2 FQGNSA. This CDR3 is 13 amino acids long. Written as DNA, the CDR3 is TGTGCCAGCAGCTTAGGGCCGGGGAATGAGCAGTTCTTC. It is translated as CASSLGPGNEQFF.

The chain carries TRBV10-3 and TRBJ2-1; 11 bases agree with TRBD1. The DNA end is a closer match to TRBJ2-5, so the J assignment may be wrong. The CDR3 is 15 residues long. CDR1 ENHRY and CDR2 SYGVKD come from the germline V gene. Here the CDR3 reads CAISWTGGAGETQYF. The CDR3 coding sequence is TGTGCCATCAGTTGGACAGGGGGCGCGGGAGAGACCCAGTACTTC.

This clonotype was counted a single time. The junction departs from the called germline gene at one end, perhaps through a read error. This rearrangement joins TRBV6-1 to TRBJ2-1, with TRBD1 matching 8 bases. The CDR3 contains 15 residues. The germline CDR1 and CDR2 sequences are MNHNS and SASEGT. The CDR3 nucleotides read TGTGCCAGCAGTAAACAGGGGGTGAGCTACAATAAGCAGTACTTT. It encodes CASSKQGVSYNKQYF.

The chain recombines TRBV6-1 with TRBJ1-4, with TRBD1 matching 8 bases. V shed 3 bases, J shed 7 bases, and the junction held 4 bases outside the gene matches. This CDR3 contains 14 residues. Looked up from germline, CDR1 is MNHNS and CDR2 is SASEGT. The CDR3 here is CASSDRGRSEKLFF. The CDR3 DNA reads TGTGCCAGCAGTGACAGGGGGCGCAGTGAAAAACTGTTTTTT.

The chain links TRBV6-1 to TRBJ2-1; 7 positions agree with TRBD2. The germline CDR1 and CDR2 sequences are MNHNS and SASEGT. The length of the CDR3 is 16 residues. Unmatched junction bases numbered 11, after V lost 6 bases and J lost 3 bases. The CDR3 sequence: CASSRKTSRYYNEQFF. The DNA for the CDR3 is TGTGCCAGCAGCCGAAAGACTAGCCGTTACTACAATGAGCAGTTCTTC.

The chain is built from TRBV6-1 and TRBJ1-4; D remains ambiguous. The CDR3 contains 12 residues. Germline loops: CDR1 MNHNS, CDR2 SASEGT. V lost 6 bases, J lost 7 bases, and 9 bases lay in between. The CDR3 region is CASREAGEKLFF. Here the CDR3 DNA reads TGTGCCAGCAGGGAGGCGGGTGAAAAACTGTTTTTT.

The rearrangement joins TRBV20-1 to TRBJ2-1, with TRBD2 as a possible D gene (6 bases). Germline-derived CDR1 and CDR2 are DFQATT and SNEGSKA (reference sequence). V was cut by 7 bases and J by 3 bases, with 16 bases left in between. The CDR3 totals 14 residues. CDR3 loop: CSVQRAGGYNEQFF. As DNA, the CDR3 is TGCAGTGTCCAGAGAGCCGGGGGCTACAATGAGCAGTTCTTC.

This clonotype was seen just once. The V and J genes are TRBV12-3 or TRBV12-4 and TRBJ2-1; D is perhaps TRBD1 or TRBD2 (5 bases each). This CDR3 comprises 13 residues. V was cut by 3 bases and J by 10 bases, with 13 bases left in between. The DNA of the CDR3 is TGTGCCAGCAGTTTGGTAGGGGAGTTCGAGCAGTTCTTC. Protein sequence: CASSLVGEFEQFF.

This clonotype qualifies as large (0.1 to 1%). This rearrangement joins TRBV7-7 to TRBJ2-2; 7 bases match TRBD1. Per germline, CDR1 SSHAT and CDR2 FNYEAQ (reference sequence). This CDR3 comprises 12 residues. CDR3 in amino acids: CATGTVGGELFF. DNA of the CDR3: TGTGCTACCGGGACAGTCGGCGGGGAGCTGTTTTTT.

The rearrangement links TRBV6-1 to TRBJ2-1, with a weak D call TRBD2 (5 bases). This CDR3 spans 16 amino acids. CDR1 MNHNS and CDR2 SASEGT come from the germline V gene. Trimming removed 0 bases from V and 0 bases from J, with 9 bases in between. The CDR3 bases are TGTGCCAGCAGTGAAGCTCGAGGGTTCTCCTACAATGAGCAGTTCTTC. It codes for CASSEARGFSYNEQFF.

In its sample, this clonotype was seen a few times. The chain is built from TRBV6-1 and TRBJ2-1, with TRBD1 identical over 11 bases. The V and J ends lost 2 bases and 12 bases, in that order; junction bases with no gene match: 6. The CDR3 contains 14 residues. Germline lookup yields CDR1 MNHNS and CDR2 SASEGT. The CDR3 loop is CASSERTGGFWQFF. The CDR3 bases are TGTGCCAGCAGTGAAAGGACAGGGGGCTTCTGGCAGTTCTTC.

Concerning this clonotype itself: Germline and junction disagree at one end, which may indicate a read error. The chain carries TRBV6-1 and TRBJ2-2; a weak D match, TRBD2 (6 bases). The CDR3 is 16 amino acids. The germline V gene encodes CDR1 MNHNS and CDR2 SASEGT. As DNA, the CDR3 is TGTGCCAGCAGTGGTTGGGACTGTGCGAACACCGGGGAGCTGTTTTTC. Its translation: CASSGWDCANTGELFF.

The chain is built from TRBV6-5 and TRBJ2-1; 11 bases match TRBD2. The germline V gene encodes CDR1 MNHEY and CDR2 SVGAGI. Trimming at V came to 4 bases and at J to 1 base, leaving 12 bases not matched to a gene. The CDR3 extends over 19 amino acids. The chain's CDR3 is CASSSARLAGGGSYNEQFF. CDR3 nucleotides: TGTGCCAGCAGTTCCGCTCGCCTAGCGGGAGGTGGGTCCTACAATGAGCAGTTCTTC.

The chain recombines TRBV11-2 with TRBJ2-1; the D is unclear. CDR1 and CDR2 (germline): SGHAT, FQNNGV. The CDR3 extends over 15 amino acids. V lost 5 bases to trimming and J lost 0 bases, with 11 bases between them. DNA of the CDR3: TGTGCCAGCAGCGCGGACGGTTACTCCTACAATGAGCAGTTCTTC. It encodes CASSADGYSYNEQFF.

Comments on this clonotype: Germline and junction disagree at one end, which may indicate a read error. The J gene is TRBJ2-3, the V gene TRBV6-1; 15 nucleotides align to TRBD2. Germline values: CDR1 MNHNS, CDR2 SASEGT. CDR3 length equals 19 residues. CDR3 residues: CVSSSGTSGGPLSTDTQYF. Written as DNA, the CDR3 is TGTGTCAGCAGTAGTGGGACTAGCGGGGGGCCTCTGAGCACAGATACGCAGTATTTT.

This clonotype was seen only a few times. The chain is built from TRBV27 and TRBJ1-5; D uncertain. Germline loops: CDR1 MNHEY, CDR2 SMNVEV (reference sequence). Trimming removed 5 bases at V and 4 bases at J, with 12 bases between. CDR3 length: 14 residues. As DNA, the CDR3 is TGTGCCAGCAGTCCGGGTTTGGGGAATCAGCCCCAGCATTTT. Translating gives CASSPGLGNQPQHF.

This clonotype came up a few times. V usage is TRBV6-1 and J usage is TRBJ1-6; unclear D gene. The V end lost 4 bases, the J end lost 8 bases, and 9 bases lay between the germline ends. The CDR3 sequence is 13 residues long. The germline CDR1 and CDR2 sequences are MNHNS and SASEGT. CDR3 residues: CASSAWADSPLHF. CDR3 nucleotide sequence: TGTGCCAGCAGTGCCTGGGCGGATTCACCCCTCCACTTT.

In this sample, this clonotype turned up once. V usage is TRBV27 and J usage is TRBJ2-5, with TRBD1 as a possible D gene (6 bases). The DNA end is more similar to TRBJ2-7, so the J call may be wrong. This CDR3 has 16 residues. The V gene's germline CDR1 is MNHEY and CDR2 SMNVEV (reference sequence). CDR3 region: CASSQPTGLNSYEQYF. For the CDR3, the DNA is TGTGCCAGCAGTCAACCGACAGGATTAAACTCCTACGAGCAGTACTTC.

V usage is TRBV7-3 and J usage is TRBJ2-2, with D unclear. Trimming left V 6 bases short and J 8 bases short, with 13 bases between. The CDR3 has 13 residues. Germline V gene lookup returns CDR1 SGHTA and CDR2 FQGTGA. CDR3: CASSTPARGELFF. The CDR3 nucleotides are TGTGCCAGCAGTACCCCGGCTAGGGGGGAGCTGTTTTTT.

This clonotype was counted between two and nine times. The chain combines TRBV6-4 with TRBJ2-2, with TRBD2 identical over 14 bases. Germline V gene data show CDR1 as MRHNA and CDR2 as SNTAGT. J was trimmed by 3 bases and V by 5 bases; bases with no gene match: 8. CDR3 length: 18 amino acids. The chain's CDR3 is CASSPLTSGRVDTGELFF. The CDR3 bases are TGTGCCAGCAGTCCCCTGACTAGCGGGAGGGTAGACACCGGGGAGCTGTTTTTT.

Concerning this clonotype itself: One end of the junction is discordant with germline, which a read error may explain. V is TRBV7-2 and J is TRBJ2-3, with D possibly being TRBD1 or TRBD2 (7 bases each). Germline assignment: CDR1 SGHTA and CDR2 FQGNSA. The CDR3 extends over 15 amino acids. Here the CDR3 reads CARGPGGGRAETQYF. The DNA for the CDR3 is TGTGCCAGGGGCCCAGGGGGGGGGAGGGCAGAGACGCAGTACTTT.

Only a few counts were recorded for this clonotype. The CDR3: CASSLGLRLGGEQFF. The CDR3 coding sequence is TGTGCCAGCAGCTTAGGGTTAAGACTAGGGGGTGAGCAGTTCTTC. V and J are TRBV11-3 and TRBJ2-1; either TRBD1 or TRBD2 may fit D (6 bases each). The V and J ends lost 1 base and 9 bases respectively, with 16 bases between them. CDR1 and CDR2 from the germline V gene are SGHNT and YENEEA. The CDR3 totals 15 residues.

The V call is TRBV7-9, the J call TRBJ2-1; 11 bases are shared with TRBD2. The closer fit of TRBJ2-7 to the DNA end suggests the J call may be wrong. CDR1 is SEHNR, CDR2 FQNEAQ, per germline (reference sequence). This CDR3 has 15 residues. This CDR3 is CASSLALAGVHEQYF. The CDR3 region has the DNA TGTGCCAGCAGCTTAGCACTAGCGGGAGTTCACGAGCAGTACTTC.